Listed below are T cell receptor beta chains from one sample, sequenced in a study of identical twins. TCRdb re-derived calls from the 5' RACE reads in MiXCR, one entry per CDR3 protein. The profile shows about 530,000 distinct CDR3 sequences, around 15% of them singletons. These records were also assigned to another study, of yellow fever vaccine responses in identical twins.

The source material was CD4+ T cells sorted from blood. These receptors came from a young woman in good health. Both conserved end residues are part of each CDR3. D genes are given only for firm matches. Part of the rows lack a size; the others show once, few, many or a class for expanded clones.

>NA|few|15|TRBJ2-3|TRBV6-5
TGTGCCAGCAGTTACGGGGGGGCTAACACAGATACGCAGTATTTT
CASSYGGANTDTQYF
>TRBD1|many|13|TRBJ1-1|TRBV29-1
TGCAGCGTTGCTAGACAGGGTAACACTGAAGCTTTCTTT
CSVARQGNTEAFF
>NA|few|13|TRBJ2-6|TRBV29-1
TGCAGCGTTGAACACTCTGGGGCCAACGTCCTGACTTTC
CSVEHSGANVLTF
>TRBD2|NA|14|TRBJ2-1|TRBV29-1
TGCAGCGTTGCCCGGGTGGGACTAGACTATGAGCAGTTCTTC
CSVARVGLDYEQFF
>NA|NA|16|TRBJ2-3|TRBV4-1
TGCGCCAGCAGCCAAAACCCAAGCACTAGCACAGATACGCAGTATTTT
CASSQNPSTSTDTQYF
>TRBD2|NA|18|TRBJ2-1|TRBV11-1
TGTGCCAGCAGCCAGGGGCTAGCGGGAGGCCTAGGCCACGATGAGCAGTTCTTC
CASSQGLAGGLGHDEQFF
>NA|NA|14|TRBJ2-5|TRBV6-9
TGTGCCAGCAGTTATCCAGGGGGGTTGGAGACCCAGTACTTC
CASSYPGGLETQYF
>TRBD2|many|16|TRBJ2-3|TRBV24-1
TGTGCCACCAGTGATGGGGCTAGCGGGAGCACAGATACGCAGTATTTT
CATSDGASGSTDTQYF
>NA|few|19|TRBJ2-1|TRBV24-1
TGTGCCACCACCGCGGGGAGGGGGCTTTCCTCTGGTTCCTACAATGAGCAGTTCTTC
CATTAGRGLSSGSYNEQFF
>TRBD2|many|18|TRBJ2-1|TRBV18
TGTGCCAGCTCACCCGAGGGACTAGCGGGAGCAATGACAAATGAGCAGTTCTTC
CASSPEGLAGAMTNEQFF
>TRBD2|many|16|TRBJ2-2|TRBV5-1
TGCGCCAGCAGCCTTCGACTAGCGGGGAACACCGGGGAGCTGTTTTTT
CASSLRLAGNTGELFF
>NA|few|16|TRBJ2-2|TRBV7-2
TGTGCCAGCAGCACCTCCGGGACCGCGAACACCGGGGAGCTGTTTTTT
CASSTSGTANTGELFF
>TRBD1|few|20|TRBJ2-2|TRBV5-1
TGCGCCAGCAGCCGAATACCGTGGACAGGGGGCGCACTTGGCACCGGGGAGCTGTTTTTT
CASSRIPWTGGALGTGELFF
>TRBD1|NA|13|TRBJ1-5|TRBV20-1
TGCAGTGCTAAATGGGACAGTGATCAGCCCCAGCATTTT
CSAKWDSDQPQHF
>NA|few|16|TRBJ2-3|TRBV27
TGTGCCAGCAGTTTATCTGGCAGGGGATCCACAGATACGCAGTATTTT
CASSLSGRGSTDTQYF
>TRBD2|few|15|TRBJ2-7|TRBV29-1
TGCAGCGTTGAACTAGCGGGAGACCTTTCCTACGAGCAGTACTTC
CSVELAGDLSYEQYF
>TRBD2|few|15|TRBJ2-3|TRBV6-4
TGTGCCAGCAGTGGAACTAGCGGGGGACGAGATACGCAGTATTTT
CASSGTSGGRDTQYF
>TRBD2|NA|16|TRBJ2-1|TRBV7-7
TGTGCCAGCAGCGCCGGGTATAGCGGGGGGGCCTTTGAGCAGTTCTTC
CASSAGYSGGAFEQFF
>TRBD2|NA|15|TRBJ2-1|TRBV4-2
TGTGCCAGCAGCCAAGATCGGCTAGCGGGAAATGAGCAGTTCTTC
CASSQDRLAGNEQFF
>NA|NA|15|TRBJ2-1|TRBV2
TGTGCCAGCAGCCACGGACCAGGCCGCGCCAATGAGCAGTTCTTC
CASSHGPGRANEQFF
>TRBD2|few|15|TRBJ2-3|TRBV5-5
TGTGCCAGCACCCTTTCAGCGGGGGGAACAGATACGCAGTATTTT
CASTLSAGGTDTQYF